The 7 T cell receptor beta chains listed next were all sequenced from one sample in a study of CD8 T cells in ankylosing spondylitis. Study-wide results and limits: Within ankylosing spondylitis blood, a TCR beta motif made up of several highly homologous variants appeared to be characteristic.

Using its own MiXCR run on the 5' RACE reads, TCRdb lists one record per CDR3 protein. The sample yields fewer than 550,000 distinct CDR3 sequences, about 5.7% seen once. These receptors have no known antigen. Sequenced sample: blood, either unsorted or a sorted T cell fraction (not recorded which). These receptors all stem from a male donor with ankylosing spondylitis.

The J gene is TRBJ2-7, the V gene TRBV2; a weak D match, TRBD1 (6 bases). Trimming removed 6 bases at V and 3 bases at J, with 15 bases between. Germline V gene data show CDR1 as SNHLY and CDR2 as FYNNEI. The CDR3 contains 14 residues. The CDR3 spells CASRWDTESYEQYF. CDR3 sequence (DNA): TGTGCCAGCAGATGGGACACGGAGAGCTACGAGCAGTACTTC. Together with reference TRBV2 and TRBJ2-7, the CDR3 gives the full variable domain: EPEVTQTPSHQVTQMGQEVILRCVPISNHLYFYWYRQILGQKVEFLVSFYNNEISEKSEIFDDQFSVERPDGSNFTLKIRSTKLEDSAMYFCASRWDTESYEQYFGPGTRLTVT.

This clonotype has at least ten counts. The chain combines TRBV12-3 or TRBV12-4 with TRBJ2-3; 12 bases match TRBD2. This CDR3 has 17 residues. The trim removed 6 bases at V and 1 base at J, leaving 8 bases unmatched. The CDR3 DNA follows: TGTGCCAGCAGACCACAACTAGCGGGAGGTGGCACAGATACGCAGTATTTT. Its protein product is CASRPQLAGGGTDTQYF.

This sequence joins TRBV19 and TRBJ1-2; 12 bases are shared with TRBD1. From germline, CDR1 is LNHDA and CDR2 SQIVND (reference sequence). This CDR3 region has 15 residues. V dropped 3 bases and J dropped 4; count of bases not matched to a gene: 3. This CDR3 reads CASSMGQGAGYGYTF. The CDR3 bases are TGTGCCAGTAGTATGGGACAGGGGGCCGGCTATGGCTACACCTTC.

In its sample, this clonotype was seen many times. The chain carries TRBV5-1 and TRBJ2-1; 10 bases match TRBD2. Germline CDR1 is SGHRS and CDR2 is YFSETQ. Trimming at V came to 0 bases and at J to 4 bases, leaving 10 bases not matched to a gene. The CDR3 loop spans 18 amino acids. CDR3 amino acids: CASSLVGAGGPYYNEQFF. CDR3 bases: TGCGCCAGCAGCTTGGTAGGAGCGGGGGGGCCCTATTACAATGAGCAGTTCTTC.

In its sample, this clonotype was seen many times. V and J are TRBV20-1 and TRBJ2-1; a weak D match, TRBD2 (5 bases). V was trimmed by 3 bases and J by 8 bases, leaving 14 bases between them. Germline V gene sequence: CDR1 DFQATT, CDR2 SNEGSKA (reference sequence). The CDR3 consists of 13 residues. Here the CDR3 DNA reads TGCAGTGCTAGGACCCCGGGGATTGATGAGCAGTTCTTC. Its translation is CSARTPGIDEQFF.

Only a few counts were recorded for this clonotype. CDR3 in amino acids: CASTLDRDSNTEAFF. As DNA, the CDR3 is TGTGCCAGCACACTGGACCGGGACAGCAACACTGAAGCTTTCTTT. This chain links TRBV11-3 with TRBJ1-1; 7 nucleotides line up with TRBD1. Per germline, CDR1 SGHNT and CDR2 YENEEA. J was trimmed by 2 bases and V by 7 bases; bases with no gene match: 10. The CDR3 covers 15 residues. The variable domain in full, completed from reference TRBV11-3 and TRBJ1-1, reads EAGVVQSPRYKIIEKKQPVAFWCNPISGHNTLYWYLQNLGQGPELLIRYENEEAVDDSQLPKDRFSAERLKGVDSTLKIQPAELGDSAVYLCASTLDRDSNTEAFFGQGTRLTVV.

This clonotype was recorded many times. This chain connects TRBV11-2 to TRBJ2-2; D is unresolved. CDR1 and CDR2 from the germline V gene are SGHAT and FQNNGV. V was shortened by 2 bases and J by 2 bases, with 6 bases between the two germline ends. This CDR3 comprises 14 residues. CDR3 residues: CASSLNLNTGELFF. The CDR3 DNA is TGTGCCAGCAGCTTAAACTTAAACACCGGGGAGCTGTTTTTT.